The present T cell receptor (beta chain) was sequenced within a study of radiation and T cells in renal cell carcinoma. Study-level information: Nephrectomy followed 15 Gy stereotactic body radiation by 4 weeks. Study observations and caveats: From baseline, blood top tumor clonotypes peaked at 2 weeks post-radiation.

This clone was counted only a few times. The antigen remains unidentified. This CDR3 has 13 residues. The V end was cut by 6 bases, the J end by 4 bases, with 10 bases between. Germline CDR1 reads SGHTA; CDR2 reads FQGNSA. Clones were sequenced by immunoSEQ multiplex PCR, and TCRdb holds only the in-frame ones, with some missing. The table has 130,000 or so clones, around nine tenths seen once. Time point reported: baseline pretreatment blood. Indicated treatment: 15 Gy SBRT to primary tumor, nephrectomy 4 weeks later. Material: blood, obtained from a patient whose treatment included radiotherapy and nephrectomy. The rearrangement uses TRBV7-2 and TRBJ1-5; the D gene is possibly TRBD1 (5 bases). The clonotype was recovered from a woman between 50 and 59 years old with renal cell carcinoma. Here the CDR3 DNA reads TGTGCCAGCAGTCCCAGGGTGAATCAGCCCCAGCATTTT. Translation: CASSPRVNQPQHF.